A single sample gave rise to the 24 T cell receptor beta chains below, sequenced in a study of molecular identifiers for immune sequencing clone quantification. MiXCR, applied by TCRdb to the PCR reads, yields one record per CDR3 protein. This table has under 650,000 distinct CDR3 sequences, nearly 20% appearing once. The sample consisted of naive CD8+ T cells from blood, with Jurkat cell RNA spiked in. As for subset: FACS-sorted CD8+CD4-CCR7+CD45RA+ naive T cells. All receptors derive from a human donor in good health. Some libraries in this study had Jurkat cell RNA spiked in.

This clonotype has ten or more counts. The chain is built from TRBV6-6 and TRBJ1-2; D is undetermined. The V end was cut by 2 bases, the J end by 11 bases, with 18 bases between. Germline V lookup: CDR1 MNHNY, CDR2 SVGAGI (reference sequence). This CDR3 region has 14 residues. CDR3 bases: TGTGCCAGCAGTTACACGACTGGCGACGGTTTATACACCTTC. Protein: CASSYTTGDGLYTF.

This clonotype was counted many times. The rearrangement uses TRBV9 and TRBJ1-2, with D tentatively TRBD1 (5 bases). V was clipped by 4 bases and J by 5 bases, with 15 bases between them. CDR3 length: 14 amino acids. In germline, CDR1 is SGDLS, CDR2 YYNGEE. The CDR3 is CASSSSDSLYGYTF. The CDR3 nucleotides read TGTGCCAGCAGCTCCTCAGACAGCCTATATGGCTACACCTTC.

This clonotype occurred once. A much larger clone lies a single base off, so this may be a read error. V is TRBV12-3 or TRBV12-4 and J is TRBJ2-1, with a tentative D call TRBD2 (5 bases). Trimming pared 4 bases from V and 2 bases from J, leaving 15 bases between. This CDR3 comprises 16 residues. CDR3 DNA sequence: TGTGCCAGCAGTTCTTTCGTGAGCGGACCCTACAATGAGCAGTTCTTC. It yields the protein CASSSFVSGPYNEQFF.

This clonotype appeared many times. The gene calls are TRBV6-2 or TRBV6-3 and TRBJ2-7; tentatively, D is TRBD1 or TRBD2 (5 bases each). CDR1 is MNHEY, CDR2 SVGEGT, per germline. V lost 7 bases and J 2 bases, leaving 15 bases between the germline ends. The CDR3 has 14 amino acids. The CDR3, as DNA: TGTGCCAGCATCAACCGGGACGGGACCTACGAGCAGTACTTC. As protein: CASINRDGTYEQYF.

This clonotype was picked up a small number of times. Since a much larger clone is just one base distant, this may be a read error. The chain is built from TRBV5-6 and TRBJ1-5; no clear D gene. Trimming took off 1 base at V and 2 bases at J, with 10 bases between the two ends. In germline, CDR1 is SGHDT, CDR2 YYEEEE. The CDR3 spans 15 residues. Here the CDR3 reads CASSLIGEGNQPQHF. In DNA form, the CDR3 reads TGTGCCAGCAGCTTGATCGGGGAGGGCAATCAGCCCCAGCATTTT.

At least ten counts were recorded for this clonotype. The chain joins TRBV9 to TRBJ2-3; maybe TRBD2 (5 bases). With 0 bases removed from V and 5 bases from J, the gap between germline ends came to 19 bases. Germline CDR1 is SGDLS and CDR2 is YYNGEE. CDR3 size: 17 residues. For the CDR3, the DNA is TGTGCCAGCAGCGTAGTGCCCCGCCAGGACTCCAGAGATACGCAGTATTTT. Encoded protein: CASSVVPRQDSRDTQYF.

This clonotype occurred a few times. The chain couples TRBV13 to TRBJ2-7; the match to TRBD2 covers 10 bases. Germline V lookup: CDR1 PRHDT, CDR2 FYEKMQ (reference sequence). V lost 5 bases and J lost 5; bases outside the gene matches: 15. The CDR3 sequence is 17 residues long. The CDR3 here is CASSPPLAGVAGHEQYF. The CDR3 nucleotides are TGTGCCAGCAGCCCCCCCCTAGCGGGAGTCGCGGGCCACGAGCAGTACTTC.

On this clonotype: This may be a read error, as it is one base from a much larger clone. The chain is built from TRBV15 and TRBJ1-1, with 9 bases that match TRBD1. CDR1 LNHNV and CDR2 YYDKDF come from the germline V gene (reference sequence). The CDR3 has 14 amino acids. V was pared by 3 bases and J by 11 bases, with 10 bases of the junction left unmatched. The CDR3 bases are TGTGCCACCAGCAGGGAACGACAGGGGGTTGATGCTTTCTTT. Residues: CATSRERQGVDAFF.

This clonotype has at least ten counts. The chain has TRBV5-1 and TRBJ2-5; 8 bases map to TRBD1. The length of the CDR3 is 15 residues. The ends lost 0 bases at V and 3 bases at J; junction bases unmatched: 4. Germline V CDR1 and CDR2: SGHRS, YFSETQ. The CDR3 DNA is TGCGCCAGCAGCTTGGCCAAGACAGGGGAAGAGACCCAGTACTTC. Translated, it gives CASSLAKTGEETQYF.

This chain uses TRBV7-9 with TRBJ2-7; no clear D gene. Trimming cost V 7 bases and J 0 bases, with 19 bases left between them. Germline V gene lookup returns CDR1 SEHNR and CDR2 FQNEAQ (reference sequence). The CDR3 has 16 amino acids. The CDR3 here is CASISIRTASSYEQYF. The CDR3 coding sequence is TGTGCCAGCATCTCCATACGGACGGCGAGCTCCTACGAGCAGTACTTC.

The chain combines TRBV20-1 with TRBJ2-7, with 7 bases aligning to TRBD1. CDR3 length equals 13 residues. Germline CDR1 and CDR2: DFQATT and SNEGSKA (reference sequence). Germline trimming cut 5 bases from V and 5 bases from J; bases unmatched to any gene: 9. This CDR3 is CSAPRGRTDEQYF. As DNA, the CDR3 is TGCAGTGCTCCAAGGGGGCGCACCGACGAGCAGTACTTC.

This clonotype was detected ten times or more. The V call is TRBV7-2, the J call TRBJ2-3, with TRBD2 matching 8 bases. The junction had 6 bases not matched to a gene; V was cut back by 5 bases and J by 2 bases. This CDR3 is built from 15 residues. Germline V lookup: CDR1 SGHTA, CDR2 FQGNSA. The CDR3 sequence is CASSPLAVITDTQYF. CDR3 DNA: TGTGCCAGCAGCCCACTAGCGGTTATCACAGATACGCAGTATTTT.

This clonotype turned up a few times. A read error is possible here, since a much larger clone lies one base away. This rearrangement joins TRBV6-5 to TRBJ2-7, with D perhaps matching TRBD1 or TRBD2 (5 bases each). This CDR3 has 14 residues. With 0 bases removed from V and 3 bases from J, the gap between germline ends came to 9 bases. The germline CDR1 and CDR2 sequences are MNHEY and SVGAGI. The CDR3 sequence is CASSYSWGIYEQYF. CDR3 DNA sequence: TGTGCCAGCAGTTACTCGTGGGGGATCTACGAGCAGTACTTC.

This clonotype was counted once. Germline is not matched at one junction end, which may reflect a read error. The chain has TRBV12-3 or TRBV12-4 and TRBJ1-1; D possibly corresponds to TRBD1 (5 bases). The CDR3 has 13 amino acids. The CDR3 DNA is TGTGCCAGCAGTTGGAACAGGAACATTGAAGCTTTCTTT. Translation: CASSWNRNIEAFF.

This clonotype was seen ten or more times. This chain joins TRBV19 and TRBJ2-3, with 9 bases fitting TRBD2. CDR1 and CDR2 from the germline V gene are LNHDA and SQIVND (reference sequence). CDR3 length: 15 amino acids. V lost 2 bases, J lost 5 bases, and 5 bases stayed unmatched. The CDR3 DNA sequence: TGTGCCAGTAGTATATTGGCGGGGGGGATAGATACGCAGTATTTT. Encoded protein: CASSILAGGIDTQYF.

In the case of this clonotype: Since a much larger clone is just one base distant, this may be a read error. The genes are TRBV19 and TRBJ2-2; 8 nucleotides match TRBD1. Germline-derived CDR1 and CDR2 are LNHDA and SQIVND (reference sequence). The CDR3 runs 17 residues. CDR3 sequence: CVSSMGRGLIGTGELFF. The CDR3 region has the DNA TGTGTCAGTAGTATGGGCAGGGGGCTCATTGGCACCGGGGAGCTGTTTTTT.

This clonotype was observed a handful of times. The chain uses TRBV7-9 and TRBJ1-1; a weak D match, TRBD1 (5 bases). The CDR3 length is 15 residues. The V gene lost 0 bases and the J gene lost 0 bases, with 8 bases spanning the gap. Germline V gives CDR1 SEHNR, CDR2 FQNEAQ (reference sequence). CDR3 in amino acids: CASSLAIGVNTEAFF. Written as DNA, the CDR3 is TGTGCCAGCAGCTTAGCGATAGGGGTGAACACTGAAGCTTTCTTT. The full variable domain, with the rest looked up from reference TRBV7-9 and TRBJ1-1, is DTGVSQNPRHKITKRGQNVTFRCDPISEHNRLYWYRQTLGQGPEFLTYFQNEAQLEKSRLLSDRFSAERPKGSFSTLEIQRTEQGDSAMYLCASSLAIGVNTEAFFGQGTRLTVV.

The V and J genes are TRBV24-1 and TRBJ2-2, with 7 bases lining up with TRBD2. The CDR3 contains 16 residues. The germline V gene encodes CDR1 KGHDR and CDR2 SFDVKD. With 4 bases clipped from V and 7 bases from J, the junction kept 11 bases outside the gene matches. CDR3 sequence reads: CATSDLDAGGGGELFF. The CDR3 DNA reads TGTGCCACCAGTGACCTAGACGCAGGCGGGGGCGGGGAGCTGTTTTTT.

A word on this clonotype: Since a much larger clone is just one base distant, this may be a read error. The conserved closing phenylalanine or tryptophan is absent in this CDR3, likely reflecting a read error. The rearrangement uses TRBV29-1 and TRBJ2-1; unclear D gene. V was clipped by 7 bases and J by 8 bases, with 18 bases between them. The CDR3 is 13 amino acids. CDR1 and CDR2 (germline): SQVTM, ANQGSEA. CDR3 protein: CSASGPSGDEQFL. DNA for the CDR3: TGCAGCGCCTCAGGACCCTCTGGGGATGAGCAGTTCCTC.

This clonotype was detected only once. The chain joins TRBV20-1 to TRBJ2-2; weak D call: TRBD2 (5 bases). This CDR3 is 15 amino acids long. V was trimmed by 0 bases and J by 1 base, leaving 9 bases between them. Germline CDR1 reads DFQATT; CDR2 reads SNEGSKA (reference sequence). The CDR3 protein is CSARDLRGNTGELFF. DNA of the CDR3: TGCAGTGCTAGAGATCTTCGGGGGAACACCGGGGAGCTGTTTTTT.

The CDR3 bases are TGTGCCAGCAGCTTAGTATGGTCAGGCGCGCACGATGAGCAGTTCTTC. Its translation is CASSLVWSGAHDEQFF. This rearrangement joins TRBV7-9 to TRBJ2-1; D gene unclear. This CDR3 has 16 residues. V was clipped by 1 base and J by 8 bases, with 18 bases between them. CDR1 and CDR2 from the germline V gene are SEHNR and FQNEAQ (reference sequence).

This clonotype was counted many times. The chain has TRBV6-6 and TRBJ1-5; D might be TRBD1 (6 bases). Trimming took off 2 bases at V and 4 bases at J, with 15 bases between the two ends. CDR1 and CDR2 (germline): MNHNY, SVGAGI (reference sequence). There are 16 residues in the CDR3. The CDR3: CASSYEDSWANQPQHF. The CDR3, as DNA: TGTGCCAGCAGTTACGAGGACAGTTGGGCGAATCAGCCCCAGCATTTT.

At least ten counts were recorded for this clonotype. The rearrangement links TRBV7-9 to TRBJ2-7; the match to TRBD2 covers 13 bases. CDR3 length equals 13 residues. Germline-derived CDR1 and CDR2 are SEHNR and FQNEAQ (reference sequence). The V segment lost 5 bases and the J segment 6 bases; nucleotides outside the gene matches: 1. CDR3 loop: CASSTSGRGEQYF. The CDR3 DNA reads TGTGCCAGCAGCACTAGCGGGAGGGGCGAGCAGTACTTC.

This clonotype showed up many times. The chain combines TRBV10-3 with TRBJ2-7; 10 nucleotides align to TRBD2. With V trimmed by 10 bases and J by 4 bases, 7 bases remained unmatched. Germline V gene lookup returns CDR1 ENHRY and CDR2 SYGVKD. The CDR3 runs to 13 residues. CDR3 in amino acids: CATGQREGYEQYF. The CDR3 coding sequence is TGTGCCACCGGCCAGCGGGAGGGGTACGAGCAGTACTTC.